The clone carrying this T cell receptor (beta chain) was observed once. The antigen remains undetermined. The length of the CDR3 is 14 residues. The germline V gene has CDR1 MNHNY and CDR2 SVGAGI (reference sequence). Trimming pared 6 bases from V and 9 bases from J, leaving 15 bases between. This sample was taken from a study of blood T cells in healthy people across ages. Findings and limits, study-wide: Roughly linear declines in TCR beta diversity per million T cells occurred with age.

PCR was performed a second time for about 7 to 11 cycles using a sample-barcoded 5' primer and a J-beta primer mix. TCRdb re-derived calls from the 5' RACE reads in MiXCR, one entry per CDR3 protein. The data hold approximately 1.5 million distinct CDR3 sequences, with around 35% observed a single time. In terms of origin and age, donors were healthy Caucasian individuals from Russia aged about 6 to 90. The amount of total RNA extracted per sample was at least 6 micrograms. This sequence was found in a woman in her 30s in good health. Material for sequencing was blood. The chain combines TRBV6-6 with TRBJ1-6; the D is unclear. The CDR3 DNA sequence: TGTGCCAGCAGCCTAATGGGGTATGGTTCACCCCTCCACTTT. Translating gives CASSLMGYGSPLHF.